This T cell receptor (beta chain) was retrieved from a study of T cell responses to AZD1222 COVID-19 vaccine. Clones were sequenced by immunoSEQ multiplex PCR, and TCRdb holds only the in-frame ones, with some missing. This sample has some 150,000 clones; 70% to 90% occur once, and the top ten carry roughly 3.5%. The CDR3 consists of 16 residues. Germline CDR1 and CDR2: MNHEY and SVGAGI. V shed 0 bases and J shed 2 bases, with 12 bases lying between them. The rearrangement uses TRBV6-5 and TRBJ2-3; D call uncertain. This TCR came from an adult in good health. Specimen: peripheral blood, collected on day 0 of MenACWY control vaccination. The CDR3 coding sequence is TGTGCCAGCAGTTACTCCGGACGGGCGGTCACAGATACGCAGTATTTT. Translated, it gives CASSYSGRAVTDTQYF.